This TCR beta chain was sequenced in a study of regulatory T cells in long-lasting Graves disease. This clonotype has at least ten counts. The time point is: newly diagnosed GD, antithyroid drugs for less than 3 months. PBMCs provided the RNA from which the TCR library was made. American Thyroid Association guidelines were used to diagnose Graves' disease. Arm-PCR with iRepertoire HTBI primers amplified the CDR3 regions for these TCR beta libraries. Via MiXCR, TCRdb re-called the multiplex PCR reads, giving one row per CDR3 protein. The data show 200,000 to 250,000 distinct CDR3 sequences, with 20% seen just once and roughly 14% held by the top ten. The V segment lost 6 bases and the J segment 5 bases; nucleotides outside the gene matches: 12. Germline CDR1 reads MNHNS; CDR2 reads SASEGT. The CDR3 contains 16 residues.

The sample consisted of peripheral blood mononuclear cells (PBMCs), taken at new diagnosis, from a patient treated with antithyroid drugs. This clonotype was obtained from a female donor with Graves disease. The V call is TRBV6-1, the J call TRBJ1-2; 10 bases are a match to TRBD1. The CDR3 reads CASRGGQGEADYGYTF. CDR3 bases: TGTGCCAGCAGAGGCGGACAGGGGGAAGCGGATTATGGCTACACCTTC.